The 9 T cell receptor beta chains below were found in one sample sequenced in a study of brain T cells in children with intractable seizures. Profiling relied on immunoSEQ multiplex PCR, and the TCRdb table lists in-frame clones only, not all of them. The sample lists roughly 110,000 clones; 94% were seen once. This material consisted of peripheral blood, taken at surgery. These receptors came from a boy under three years old with hemimegalencephaly and intractable seizures.

The chain employs TRBV28 and TRBJ2-2; 8 positions match TRBD2. The CDR3 length is 15 residues. The germline V gene encodes CDR1 MDHEN and CDR2 SYDVKM. V gave up 5 bases and J gave up 4 bases; unmatched junction bases: 6. The CDR3 DNA reads TGTGCCAGCAGTCCTCTAGGGACTAGCACCGGGGAGCTGTTTTTT. This encodes CASSPLGTSTGELFF.

The V gene is TRBV7-7, the J gene TRBJ2-5, with 7 bases aligning to TRBD1. Germline CDR1 is SSHAT and CDR2 is FNYEAQ (reference sequence). The CDR3 length is 15 residues. V lost 5 bases, J lost 4 bases, and 10 bases stayed unmatched. The CDR3 bases are TGTGCCAGCAGCGCCGACAGGGTAGGGGGAGAGACCCAGTACTTC. Its translation: CASSADRVGGETQYF.

The chain links TRBV3-1 (or the pseudogene TRBV3-2) to TRBJ2-3; 9 bases align to TRBD2. Germline lookup yields CDR1 LGHDT and CDR2 YNNKEL (reference sequence). CDR3 length: 17 amino acids. V was clipped by 1 base and J by 1 base; unmatched bases: 6. This chain's CDR3 is CASSQVSGGRGTDTQYF. The CDR3 DNA reads TGTGCCAGCAGCCAAGTGTCCGGCGGGAGGGGCACAGATACGCAGTATTTT.

The chain is built from TRBV27 and TRBJ2-1, with D possibly TRBD1 on 6 matching bases. The germline V gene has CDR1 MNHEY and CDR2 SMNVEV (reference sequence). The V and J ends lost 6 bases and 9 bases respectively, with 15 bases between them. This CDR3 comprises 13 residues. This chain's CDR3 is CASSRRGYSEQFF. The CDR3 nucleotides are TGTGCCAGCAGCAGAAGGGGGTATAGTGAGCAGTTCTTC.

The chain uses TRBV27 and TRBJ2-1; 8 bases match TRBD2. Trimming cost V 3 bases and J 3 bases; bases outside gene matches: 10. The CDR3 has 17 amino acids. Germline loops: CDR1 MNHEY, CDR2 SMNVEV (reference sequence). CDR3 region: CASSLMGGLGDYNEQFF. In nucleotides, the CDR3 is TGTGCCAGCAGTTTGATGGGGGGACTAGGTGACTACAATGAGCAGTTCTTC.

This clone was seen just once. V usage is TRBV29-1 and J usage is TRBJ2-6; the D is unclear. Germline V gives CDR1 SQVTM, CDR2 ANQGSEA. V was shortened by 7 bases and J by 0 bases, with 4 bases between the two germline ends. The CDR3 is 12 residues long. CDR3 sequence: CSGGSGANVLTF. The CDR3 bases are TGCAGCGGGGGCTCTGGGGCCAACGTCCTGACTTTC.

This clone was counted once. The CDR3 spells CASSPQNSPLHF. The CDR3 DNA reads TGTGCCAGCAGCCCACAGAATTCACCCCTCCACTTT. The rearrangement links TRBV28 to TRBJ1-6; D remains ambiguous. Trimming took off 6 bases at V and 7 bases at J, with 7 bases between the two ends. Germline loops: CDR1 MDHEN, CDR2 SYDVKM. The CDR3 extends over 12 amino acids.

V gene TRBV5-4 combines with J gene TRBJ2-3; TRBD2 matches 9 bases. This CDR3 contains 15 residues. The V segment lost 0 bases and the J segment 3 bases; nucleotides outside the gene matches: 2. In germline, CDR1 is SGHNT, CDR2 YYREEE (reference sequence). This chain's CDR3 is CASSLASGKTDTQYF. The CDR3 DNA sequence: TGTGCCAGCAGCTTGGCTAGCGGGAAAACAGATACGCAGTATTTT.

V and J are TRBV9 and TRBJ1-1, with D maybe TRBD1 (6 bases). Germline values: CDR1 SGDLS, CDR2 YYNGEE. Trimming stripped 4 bases from V and 0 bases from J, with 13 bases between. The CDR3 length is 15 residues. CDR3 nucleotide sequence: TGTGCCAGCAGCACGGGGGCGATCATGAACACTGAAGCTTTCTTT. Translated, it gives CASSTGAIMNTEAFF.